The 14 T cell receptor beta chains below come from one sample, sequenced in a study of cytomegalovirus exposure and HLA in healthy donors. Primers included in the PCR were 60 Vbeta and 13 Jbeta primers. Libraries were prepared by immunoSEQ multiplex PCR; TCRdb keeps only in-frame clonotypes and omits some of them. Seen here are about 130,000 clones, around 70% observed once, and the top ten hold roughly 3.1%. Sequenced input: PBMCs. These receptor sequences come from a young man in good health and CMV-seronegative.

The rearrangement uses TRBV7-9 and TRBJ2-7; D is uncertain. The CDR3 has 13 amino acids. Per germline, CDR1 SEHNR and CDR2 FQNEAQ (reference sequence). V was clipped by 2 bases and J by 5 bases, with 10 bases between them. In nucleotides, the CDR3 is TGTGCCAGCAGCTTAATATTAGAGGACGAGCAGTACTTC. This translates into CASSLILEDEQYF.

The chain recombines TRBV12-5 with TRBJ1-1, with 8 bases aligning to TRBD1. Germline assignment: CDR1 LGHNT and CDR2 FRNRAP. V shed 7 bases and J 7 bases; nucleotides not matched to a gene: 11. The CDR3 covers 14 residues. CDR3 region: CASARGTGTLEAFF. CDR3 DNA sequence: TGTGCTAGTGCCCGCGGGACAGGCACGCTTGAAGCTTTCTTT.

This clone was counted a single time. V gene TRBV7-2 combines with J gene TRBJ2-7; 8 bases fit TRBD1. The CDR3 is 15 residues long. V lost 5 bases and J lost 1; bases outside the gene matches: 7. Germline CDR1 reads SGHTA; CDR2 reads FQGNSA. CDR3 DNA: TGTGCCAGCAGCATAAGCCGGGACAGGTCCTACGAGCAGTACTTC. This encodes CASSISRDRSYEQYF.

The gene calls are TRBV6-1 and TRBJ2-3; 10 positions match TRBD2. V shed 6 bases and J 3 bases; nucleotides not matched to a gene: 3. From germline, CDR1 is MNHNS and CDR2 SASEGT. The CDR3 has 14 residues. CDR3 coding DNA: TGTGCCAGCAGGGCGACTAGCGGGACAGATACGCAGTATTTT. Its translation is CASRATSGTDTQYF.

This clone was observed a handful of times. The genes are TRBV5-1 and TRBJ1-2; 11 bases map to TRBD1. With 6 bases clipped from V and 7 bases from J, the junction kept 8 bases outside the gene matches. The CDR3 totals 14 residues. Germline CDR1 and CDR2: SGHRS and YFSETQ. CDR3 protein: CASTPGQGESGYTF. The CDR3, as DNA: TGCGCCAGCACCCCGGGACAGGGGGAATCTGGCTACACCTTC.

The V call is TRBV4-3, the J call TRBJ2-1; 10 bases agree with TRBD2. CDR3 length equals 15 residues. J gave up 8 bases and V 1 base, and 5 bases lay outside the gene matches. From germline, CDR1 is LGHNA and CDR2 YSLEER. CDR3 nucleotide sequence: TGCGCCAGCAGCCAAGTTTCTAGCGGGAGCGATGAGCAGTTCTTC. It codes for CASSQVSSGSDEQFF.

The chain employs TRBV4-3 and TRBJ2-3; D may be TRBD1 (5 bases). Trimming cost V 0 bases and J 0 bases, with 16 bases left between them. Germline CDR1 reads LGHNA; CDR2 reads YSLEER. This CDR3 has 18 amino acids. CDR3 bases: TGCGCCAGCAGCCAAGAGTGGTCGACAGTCACTAGCACAGATACGCAGTATTTT. It translates to CASSQEWSTVTSTDTQYF.

This clone has just one count. The CDR3 DNA follows: TGCGCCAGCAGCGCGACAGCTTTCTATGGCTACACCTTC. It translates to CASSATAFYGYTF. The V gene is TRBV5-1, the J gene TRBJ1-2; D perhaps matches TRBD1 (5 bases). CDR3 length: 13 amino acids. From germline, CDR1 is SGHRS and CDR2 YFSETQ. V gave up 4 bases and J gave up 4 bases, with 11 bases separating them.

The chain is built from TRBV5-4 and TRBJ2-1; no firm D call. With 2 bases removed from V and 10 bases from J, the gap between germline ends came to 7 bases. The germline V gene has CDR1 SGHNT and CDR2 YYREEE (reference sequence). The CDR3 contains 11 residues. The CDR3 loop is CASSFYMEQFF. The CDR3 coding sequence is TGTGCCAGCAGCTTTTACATGGAGCAGTTCTTC.

This clone was detected once. The chain is built from TRBV28 and TRBJ2-5; TRBD2 aligns across 9 bases. This CDR3 has 16 amino acids. Germline CDR1 and CDR2: MDHEN and SYDVKM. V dropped 3 bases and J dropped 2; count of bases not matched to a gene: 7. The CDR3 coding sequence is TGTGCCAGCAGTTTGTACCTAGCGGGGAATCAAGAGACCCAGTACTTC. This encodes CASSLYLAGNQETQYF.

The chain recombines TRBV10-3 with TRBJ2-3, with D maybe TRBD2 (5 bases). This CDR3 has 14 residues. V gave up 2 bases and J gave up 2 bases, with 8 bases separating them. The germline V gene encodes CDR1 ENHRY and CDR2 SYGVKD. In DNA, the CDR3 is TGTGCCATCAGTGAGCCGGGGTTCACAGATACGCAGTATTTT. Its translation is CAISEPGFTDTQYF.

The genes are TRBV2 and TRBJ1-5; possible D gene TRBD1, 5 bases. Germline-derived CDR1 and CDR2 are SNHLY and FYNNEI. V lost 8 bases, J lost 4 bases, and 12 bases lay in between. There are 13 residues in the CDR3. CDR3 DNA sequence: TGTGCCAGCCAGTCAGGGACTAATCAGCCCCAGCATTTT. Translating it yields CASQSGTNQPQHF.

V usage is TRBV27 and J usage is TRBJ2-7, with TRBD1 matching over 9 bases. Per germline, CDR1 MNHEY and CDR2 SMNVEV (reference sequence). The CDR3 is 17 residues long. Trimming at V came to 4 bases and at J to 4 bases, leaving 14 bases not matched to a gene. The CDR3 sequence is CASSSGVPGTGFYEQYF. In DNA, the CDR3 is TGTGCCAGCAGTTCTGGAGTTCCCGGGACAGGGTTTTACGAGCAGTACTTC.

The sample holds a few counts of this clone. The V and J genes are TRBV28 and TRBJ1-2; D gene ambiguous. The germline V gene encodes CDR1 MDHEN and CDR2 SYDVKM. V lost 6 bases and J 4 bases, leaving 9 bases between the germline ends. The CDR3 is made up of 12 amino acids. This chain's CDR3 is CASSRYLYGYTF. In nucleotides, the CDR3 is TGTGCCAGCAGCCGCTACCTCTATGGCTACACCTTC.